A single sample is the source of the 30 T cell receptor beta chains below, sequenced in a study of cytotoxic CD8 clonotypes in ibrutinib-treated CLL. The data were produced by immunoSEQ multiplex PCR, yet TCRdb's version contains in-frame clones alone and is incomplete. Of around 330,000 clones in the sample, roughly two thirds were seen once. This material consisted of PBMCs, taken after 36 months of ibrutinib treatment. The receptor set was obtained from a human donor with chronic lymphocytic leukemia.

V usage is TRBV30 and J usage is TRBJ2-7; D gene uncertain. Germline CDR1 reads GTSNPN; CDR2 reads SVGIG (reference sequence). The CDR3 extends over 14 amino acids. V dropped 2 bases and J dropped 0 bases, with 11 bases sitting between them. The CDR3 spells CAWSPRLDSYEQYF. CDR3 in DNA: TGTGCCTGGAGTCCCCGACTGGACTCCTACGAGCAGTACTTC.

The rearrangement uses TRBV19 and TRBJ1-5; TRBD1 aligns across 10 bases. Germline values: CDR1 LNHDA, CDR2 SQIVND (reference sequence). The CDR3 is 14 amino acids. V trimming: 7 bases; J trimming: 4 bases; junction bases outside the gene matches: 4. CDR3 in DNA: TGTGCCAGTAAAGGGACAGGGGTTAATCAGCCCCAGCATTTT. It specifies CASKGTGVNQPQHF. The entire variable domain, with the rest obtained from reference TRBV19 and TRBJ1-5, is as follows: DGGITQSPKYLFRKEGQNVTLSCEQNLNHDAMYWYRQDPGQGLRLIYYSQIVNDFQKGDIAEGYSVSREKKESFPLTVTSAQKNPTAFYLCASKGTGVNQPQHFGDGTRLSIL.

The genes are TRBV4-1 and TRBJ1-1, with 8 bases aligning to TRBD1. Germline V CDR1 and CDR2: MGHRA, YSYEKL. The ends lost 6 bases at V and 5 bases at J; junction bases unmatched: 14. CDR3 length: 16 residues. The CDR3 loop reads CASRMSTARGQTEAFF. The CDR3 DNA reads as TGCGCCAGCAGAATGTCCACCGCCAGGGGGCAAACTGAAGCTTTCTTT.

CDR3: CASITGPGLAGAFF. For the CDR3, the DNA is TGCGCCAGCATCACAGGGCCCGGGCTGGCCGGAGCTTTCTTT. The chain is built from TRBV5-1 and TRBJ1-1, with D tentatively TRBD1 (6 bases). Deletions cut 6 bases from V and 10 bases from J, with 22 bases between. The CDR3 extends over 14 amino acids. Germline assignment: CDR1 SGHRS and CDR2 YFSETQ. Full variable domain (missing parts from reference TRBV5-1 and TRBJ1-1): KAGVTQTPRYLIKTRGQQVTLSCSPISGHRSVSWYQQTPGQGLQFLFEYFSETQRNKGNFPGRFSGRQFSNSRSEMNVSTLELGDSALYLCASITGPGLAGAFFGQGTRLTVV.

This clone was seen more than once but under ten times. The chain has TRBV7-3 and TRBJ1-1, with 7 bases that match TRBD1. Germline V gene data show CDR1 as SGHTA and CDR2 as FQGTGA. This CDR3 has 13 amino acids. J lost 3 bases, V lost 5 bases, and 3 bases had no gene match. This CDR3 reads CASSPDRDTEAFF. The CDR3 DNA reads TGTGCCAGCAGCCCTGACAGGGACACTGAAGCTTTCTTT.

J is TRBJ2-1 and V is TRBV9; D gene unclear. CDR1 and CDR2 from the germline V gene are SGDLS and YYNGEE. The CDR3 is 10 amino acids. V lost 4 bases and J 9 bases, leaving 5 bases between the germline ends. The chain's CDR3 is CASSPLEQFF. The CDR3 coding sequence is TGTGCCAGCAGCCCCCTTGAGCAGTTCTTC. The full variable domain, completed using reference TRBV9 and TRBJ2-1, is DSGVTQTPKHLITATGQRVTLRCSPRSGDLSVYWYQQSLDQGLQFLIQYYNGEERAKGNILERFSAQQFPDLHSELNLSSLELGDSALYFCASSPLEQFFGPGTRLTVL.

This clone occurred once. This rearrangement joins TRBV18 to TRBJ2-5; the D gene could be TRBD1 or TRBD2 (5 bases each). Germline CDR1 is KGHSH and CDR2 is LQKENI. Trimming removed 0 bases from V and 3 bases from J, with 11 bases in between. The CDR3 has 15 amino acids. CDR3: CASSPPGVGEETQYF. The CDR3, as DNA: TGTGCCAGCTCACCACCGGGGGTAGGGGAAGAGACCCAGTACTTC.

The CDR3 protein is CASSQGDRDTDTQYF. DNA of the CDR3: TGCGCCAGCAGCCAAGGGGACAGGGACACAGATACGCAGTATTTT. This chain joins TRBV4-1 and TRBJ2-3; 9 bases fit TRBD1. The length of the CDR3 is 15 residues. CDR1 is MGHRA and CDR2 is YSYEKL in the germline V gene. V shed 1 base, J shed 2 bases, and the junction held 1 base outside the gene matches.

The chain recombines TRBV6-1 with TRBJ2-7, with a tentative D call TRBD1 (6 bases). The ends were cut back, 6 bases at V and 4 bases at J, with 10 bases in the middle. The CDR3 covers 12 residues. Germline V gene sequence: CDR1 MNHNS, CDR2 SASEGT. The CDR3 here is CASRQGFYEQYF. The CDR3 DNA reads TGTGCCAGCAGACAGGGTTTTTACGAGCAGTACTTC.

The chain couples TRBV27 to TRBJ2-1; no clear D gene. The CDR3 extends over 15 amino acids. Germline assignment: CDR1 MNHEY and CDR2 SMNVEV (reference sequence). Between the trimmed V and J ends, which lost 3 bases and 1 base, there was a span of 10 bases. CDR3 region: CASSFGEPSYNEQFF. The CDR3 DNA reads TGTGCCAGCAGTTTCGGCGAGCCTTCCTACAATGAGCAGTTCTTC.

This clone was picked up one time. V gene TRBV7-9 combines with J gene TRBJ2-3, with 8 bases fitting TRBD1. Losses at the gene ends were 4 bases for V and 5 bases for J; bases not matched to a gene: 14. Per germline, CDR1 SEHNR and CDR2 FQNEAQ (reference sequence). The CDR3 has 17 residues. CDR3 bases: TGTGCCAGCAGCTATGCGCGGACAGGGACGATTGGAGATACGCAGTATTTT. Protein sequence: CASSYARTGTIGDTQYF.

The rearrangement joins TRBV6-1 to TRBJ2-2, with TRBD2 matching over 10 bases. This CDR3 is built from 16 residues. Trimming cost V 3 bases and J 5 bases; bases outside gene matches: 6. In germline, CDR1 is MNHNS, CDR2 SASEGT. CDR3 coding DNA: TGTGCCAGCAGTGATGTAGCGGGAGGCGGAACCGGGGAGCTGTTTTTT. Residues: CASSDVAGGGTGELFF.

This chain uses TRBV5-6 with TRBJ1-2; perhaps TRBD1 as D (6 bases). This CDR3 has 14 amino acids. The V and J ends lost 3 bases and 3 bases respectively, with 12 bases between them. Germline CDR1 and CDR2: SGHDT and YYEEEE. The CDR3 protein is CASSSGQTHYGYTF. The DNA for the CDR3 is TGTGCCAGCAGCTCAGGACAGACCCACTATGGCTACACCTTC.

The chain recombines TRBV7-8 with TRBJ2-4; D possibly corresponds to TRBD1 (5 bases). There are 16 residues in the CDR3. Looked up from germline, CDR1 is SGHVS and CDR2 is FQNEAQ. V shed 0 bases and J shed 6 bases, with 15 bases lying between them. The CDR3 nucleotides read TGTGCCAGCAGCTTAGCGTTGGGGCACCCAGGAAACATTCAGTACTTC. Its protein is CASSLALGHPGNIQYF.

This sequence joins TRBV13 and TRBJ2-1; D might be TRBD2 (5 bases). Trimming took 0 bases from V and 9 from J, leaving 12 bases between them. The CDR3 contains 14 residues. Germline V gene lookup returns CDR1 PRHDT and CDR2 FYEKMQ (reference sequence). CDR3: CASSLGSLGGEQFF. In DNA form, the CDR3 reads TGTGCCAGCAGCTTAGGCTCACTAGGTGGTGAGCAGTTCTTC.

The rearrangement uses TRBV14 and TRBJ2-7; D remains ambiguous. Germline-derived CDR1 and CDR2 are SGHDN and FVKESK. CDR3 length equals 18 residues. V was trimmed by 1 base and J by 2 bases, leaving 21 bases between them. The CDR3 loop reads CASSQGVLLAHFPYEQYF. In DNA form, the CDR3 reads TGTGCCAGCAGCCAAGGGGTTCTCCTCGCACATTTCCCCTACGAGCAGTACTTC.

CDR3 in DNA: TGTGCCAGCAGTTTATCAACAGGGTGGAGATACAATGAGCAGTTCTTC. Protein product: CASSLSTGWRYNEQFF. This sequence joins TRBV28 and TRBJ2-1, with D maybe TRBD1 (6 bases). V was pared by 1 base and J by 4 bases, with 14 bases between. This CDR3 comprises 16 residues. Germline CDR1 is MDHEN and CDR2 is SYDVKM.

The chain links TRBV15 to TRBJ2-5; possibly TRBD1 or TRBD2 for D (6 bases each). The V end lost 1 base, the J end lost 2 bases, and 11 bases lay between the germline ends. The CDR3 has 15 amino acids. Germline CDR1 and CDR2: LNHNV and YYDKDF (reference sequence). The CDR3: CATSRGGTLQETQYF. The CDR3 nucleotides are TGTGCCACCAGCAGAGGCGGGACATTACAAGAGACCCAGTACTTC.

The chain is built from TRBV5-1 and TRBJ2-3; 8 bases align to TRBD1. The trim removed 4 bases at V and 8 bases at J, leaving 12 bases unmatched. This CDR3 contains 15 residues. The V gene's germline CDR1 is SGHRS and CDR2 YFSETQ. DNA for the CDR3: TGCGCCAGCAGCCGGGACAGGAGCGCTTCAGGTACGCAGTATTTT. Translation gives CASSRDRSASGTQYF.

This rearrangement joins TRBV7-3 to TRBJ2-6; 11 bases match TRBD1. The CDR3 covers 18 residues. The V segment lost 5 bases and the J segment 1 base; nucleotides outside the gene matches: 7. Germline V gene lookup returns CDR1 SGHTA and CDR2 FQGTGA. The CDR3 DNA is TGTGCCAGCAGCAAAGGGACAGGGGGAGGATCTGGGGCCAACGTCCTGACTTTC. It codes for CASSKGTGGGSGANVLTF. The variable domain in full, completed from reference TRBV7-3 and TRBJ2-6, reads GAGVSQTPSNKVTEKGKYVELRCDPISGHTALYWYRQSLGQGPEFLIYFQGTGAADDSGLPNDRFFAVRPEGSVSTLKIQRTERGDSAVYLCASSKGTGGGSGANVLTFGAGSRLTVL.

The V gene is TRBV6-5, the J gene TRBJ2-7; 8 positions match TRBD2. V lost 4 bases, J lost 11 bases, and 7 bases stayed unmatched. Germline CDR1 reads MNHEY; CDR2 reads SVGAGI. The CDR3 length is 12 residues. For the CDR3, the DNA is TGTGCCAGCAGTTCCGGACTAGCCCCAAAGTACTTC. Translation gives CASSSGLAPKYF.

This chain's CDR3 is CASSRGPGGSEQYF. In DNA form, the CDR3 reads TGTGCCAGCAGCCGAGGGCCAGGTGGGAGCGAGCAGTACTTC. This sequence joins TRBV7-3 and TRBJ2-7; TRBD2 might be the D (5 bases). This CDR3 region has 14 residues. The germline V gene encodes CDR1 SGHTA and CDR2 FQGTGA. V was clipped by 5 bases and J by 6 bases, with 17 bases between them.

The V and J genes are TRBV18 and TRBJ2-7, with D perhaps being TRBD1 or TRBD2 (6 bases each). The CDR3 runs 16 residues. CDR1 and CDR2 from the germline V gene are KGHSH and LQKENI. Trimming took 1 base from V and 6 from J, leaving 19 bases between them. The CDR3 DNA follows: TGTGCCAGCTCACCACAAGGGGGGCGGGGTCCCGGCGAGCAGTACTTC. Encoded protein: CASSPQGGRGPGEQYF.

This clone has just a few counts. The V gene is TRBV7-3, the J gene TRBJ1-2; the match to TRBD1 covers 10 bases. Germline V gene lookup returns CDR1 SGHTA and CDR2 FQGTGA. The CDR3 is 15 residues long. J was trimmed by 4 bases and V by 5 bases; bases with no gene match: 7. The CDR3 coding sequence is TGTGCCAGCAGCCCCGGACAGGGGGAGGTCTATGGCTACACCTTC. Translated: CASSPGQGEVYGYTF.

V is TRBV6-6 and J is TRBJ2-7, with 10 bases lining up with TRBD1. Germline CDR1 reads MNHNY; CDR2 reads SVGAGI (reference sequence). V gave up 6 bases and J gave up 7 bases; unmatched junction bases: 6. This CDR3 comprises 13 residues. The CDR3 sequence: CASSWGQGMEQYF. CDR3 nucleotides: TGTGCCAGCAGCTGGGGACAGGGGATGGAGCAGTACTTC.

The CDR3: CATSRDRLAGYEQYF. The CDR3 DNA reads as TGTGCCACCAGCAGAGATCGTCTAGCGGGCTACGAGCAGTACTTC. The chain recombines TRBV15 with TRBJ2-7; 8 nucleotides align to TRBD2. The ends lost 0 bases at V and 3 bases at J; junction bases unmatched: 4. Germline-derived CDR1 and CDR2 are LNHNV and YYDKDF (reference sequence). This CDR3 is 15 amino acids long.

V is TRBV11-2 and J is TRBJ1-2; the D is unclear. The V end lost 0 bases, the J end lost 6 bases, and 11 bases lay between the germline ends. CDR1 is SGHAT, CDR2 FQNNGV, per germline. The CDR3 sequence is 14 residues long. The CDR3 here is CASSLDPRSDGYTF. In DNA form, the CDR3 reads TGTGCCAGCAGCTTAGATCCCCGGTCAGATGGCTACACCTTC.

V is TRBV11-2 and J is TRBJ2-2, with 8 positions matching TRBD2. The junction had 9 bases not matched to a gene; V was cut back by 3 bases and J by 9 bases. CDR3 length: 15 amino acids. Germline V gene data show CDR1 as SGHAT and CDR2 as FQNNGV. The CDR3 sequence is CASSLGTRSHRELFF. The CDR3 DNA reads as TGTGCCAGCAGCTTGGGGACTAGGAGTCACCGGGAGCTGTTTTTT.

The sample holds one count of this clone. This chain uses TRBV11-2 with TRBJ2-1; 9 bases line up with TRBD2. Germline-derived CDR1 and CDR2 are SGHAT and FQNNGV. The CDR3 sequence is 16 residues long. V was pared by 5 bases and J by 4 bases, with 9 bases of the junction left unmatched. The CDR3 is CASSPLAGVGYNEQFF. The CDR3 DNA reads TGTGCCAGCAGCCCTTTAGCGGGAGTGGGTTACAATGAGCAGTTCTTC.

The chain joins TRBV6-1 to TRBJ1-4; TRBD1 matches 8 bases. CDR1 MNHNS and CDR2 SASEGT come from the germline V gene. The CDR3 covers 14 residues. Losses at the gene ends were 3 bases for V and 7 bases for J; bases not matched to a gene: 4. CDR3 sequence: CASSDRGRGEKLFF. Written as DNA, the CDR3 is TGTGCCAGCAGTGACAGGGGGCGAGGTGAAAAACTGTTTTTT.